This TCR beta chain was identified in a study of T cell changes during pregnancy in multiple sclerosis. The protocol was immunoSEQ multiplex PCR, while the TCRdb copy is restricted to in-frame clones and leaves out a portion. The table has over 40,000 clones, approximately 88% seen once. This specimen consisted of peripheral blood, obtained in the first trimester of pregnancy. This receptor was identified in a female donor in good health, enrolled as a control in a pregnancy study.

The CDR3 DNA is TGTGCCAGCAGCAACCTCCGGGACGGGGAGCTGTTTTTT. Amino acid sequence: CASSNLRDGELFF. V and J are TRBV7-7 and TRBJ2-2, with D perhaps TRBD2 (5 bases). The CDR3 is made up of 13 amino acids. V lost 5 bases, J lost 7 bases, and 11 bases lay in between. Germline V gene sequence: CDR1 SSHAT, CDR2 FNYEAQ (reference sequence).